Shown below are 29 T cell receptor beta chains from a single sample sequenced in a study of T cell changes during pregnancy in multiple sclerosis. Measured with immunoSEQ multiplex PCR; TCRdb has only the in-frame clones, and not every one. The data hold about 47,000 clones, with about 92% observed a single time. Sequences were derived from peripheral blood, sampled in the second trimester of pregnancy. The receptor set was obtained from a female donor with multiple sclerosis, enrolled in a pregnancy study.

The DNA for the CDR3 is TGTGCCAGCAGCTTCTCAGGGGGCCCAGCTGCGGAGCAGTACTTC. Translated: CASSFSGGPAAEQYF. J is TRBJ2-7 and V is TRBV28; 8 bases are a match to TRBD1. V lost 6 bases, J lost 7 bases, and 14 bases stayed unmatched. The CDR3 sequence is 15 residues long. CDR1 and CDR2 from the germline V gene are MDHEN and SYDVKM.

This clone came up a few times. The chain is built from TRBV4-3 and TRBJ2-3; tentative D call: TRBD1 (6 bases). The V end lost 0 bases, the J end lost 2 bases, and 15 bases lay between the germline ends. Germline V lookup: CDR1 LGHNA, CDR2 YSLEER. The CDR3 consists of 17 residues. For the CDR3, the DNA is TGCGCCAGCAGCCAAGATTTATCGGGACACAACACAGATACGCAGTATTTT. Its protein is CASSQDLSGHNTDTQYF.

This chain uses TRBV7-2 with TRBJ1-2; 7 bases align to TRBD1. The length of the CDR3 is 13 residues. The germline V gene encodes CDR1 SGHTA and CDR2 FQGNSA. The junction had 5 bases not matched to a gene; V was cut back by 8 bases and J by 2 bases. CDR3 region: CASGGQMNYGYTF. CDR3 nucleotide sequence: TGTGCCAGCGGGGGACAGATGAACTATGGCTACACCTTC.

The chain uses TRBV19 and TRBJ2-1; 12 bases match TRBD2. This CDR3 is 19 amino acids long. V was clipped by 4 bases and J by 1 base; unmatched bases: 11. Per germline, CDR1 LNHDA and CDR2 SQIVND (reference sequence). The CDR3 bases are TGTGCCAGTAGTACCCGGACTAGCGGGAAGGCTGGATCCTACAATGAGCAGTTCTTC. Its protein product is CASSTRTSGKAGSYNEQFF.

This sequence joins TRBV5-6 and TRBJ1-1; perhaps TRBD1 as D (5 bases). Deletions cut 1 base from V and 0 bases from J, with 13 bases between. The CDR3 is 16 amino acids. Germline-derived CDR1 and CDR2 are SGHDT and YYEEEE. The CDR3 region has the DNA TGTGCCAGCAGCTTGTATCTGGGGCGGCTGAACACTGAAGCTTTCTTT. As protein: CASSLYLGRLNTEAFF.

The gene calls are TRBV9 and TRBJ1-4; maybe TRBD1 (5 bases). In germline, CDR1 is SGDLS, CDR2 YYNGEE. Trimming took off 0 bases at V and 6 bases at J, with 12 bases between the two ends. The CDR3 has 15 residues. CDR3 DNA sequence: TGTGCCAGCAGCGTAGGTGGGGCAGAGGATGAAAAACTGTTTTTT. This gives the protein CASSVGGAEDEKLFF.

This sequence joins TRBV7-9 and TRBJ2-7, with D maybe TRBD2 (6 bases). Germline CDR1 SEHNR, CDR2 FQNEAQ (reference sequence). V lost 3 bases, J lost 2 bases, and 20 bases lay in between. The CDR3 loop spans 17 amino acids. CDR3 coding DNA: TGTGCCAGCAGCTTCCCGTCGAGGACTACCTTCACCTACGAGCAGTACTTC. Encoded protein: CASSFPSRTTFTYEQYF.

V is TRBV7-8 and J is TRBJ2-2; 8 bases map to TRBD2. This CDR3 has 19 amino acids. The J segment lost 4 bases and the V segment lost 1 base, leaving 14 bases of the junction unmatched. CDR1 is SGHVS and CDR2 is FQNEAQ in the germline V gene. The CDR3: CASSLVVMRGRTSTGELFF. The CDR3 coding sequence is TGTGCCAGCAGCTTAGTTGTGATGCGCGGGAGGACGTCCACCGGGGAGCTGTTTTTT.

This clone is a singleton in its sample. The chain is built from TRBV27 and TRBJ1-4, with TRBD1 as a possible D gene (6 bases). The CDR3 loop spans 15 amino acids. CDR1 is MNHEY, CDR2 SMNVEV, per germline (reference sequence). V lost 5 bases, J lost 2 bases, and 12 bases lay in between. CDR3 amino acids: CASSRNRATNEKLFF. Written as DNA, the CDR3 is TGTGCCAGCAGTAGAAACAGGGCCACTAATGAAAAACTGTTTTTT.

V is TRBV21-1 and J is TRBJ2-7; the table calls TRBD1, which could not be checked here. TRBV21-1 is termed a pseudogene. The CDR3 length is 18 residues. The CDR3 here is CASSGGGQGPLLDYEQYF. The CDR3 nucleotides read TGTGCCAGCAGTGGCGGGGGACAGGGGCCATTGCTGGACTACGAGCAGTACTTC.

The V call is TRBV7-2, the J call TRBJ2-1; D is possibly TRBD2 (6 bases). Germline lookup yields CDR1 SGHTA and CDR2 FQGNSA. Trimming stripped 3 bases from V and 2 bases from J, with 14 bases between. The CDR3 has 16 residues. Here the CDR3 reads CASSFSAGLTYNEQFF. CDR3 bases: TGTGCCAGCAGCTTTTCAGCGGGCTTAACCTACAATGAGCAGTTCTTC.

The chain uses TRBV7-9 and TRBJ1-2; TRBD1 matches 8 bases. From germline, CDR1 is SEHNR and CDR2 FQNEAQ (reference sequence). J was trimmed by 7 bases and V by 1 base; bases with no gene match: 8. There are 15 residues in the CDR3. This chain's CDR3 is CASSLEGAGGGGYTF. In nucleotides, the CDR3 is TGTGCCAGCAGCTTAGAGGGCGCAGGGGGCGGTGGCTACACCTTC.

By proportion, this clone is medium-sized (0.01 to 0.1%). J is TRBJ1-1 and V is TRBV11-2, with 7 bases aligning to TRBD1. J lost 2 bases, V lost 1 base, and 10 bases had no gene match. The CDR3 is 17 residues long. The germline V gene has CDR1 SGHAT and CDR2 FQNNGV. CDR3 nucleotide sequence: TGTGCCAGCAGCTTAGCTAAGTGGGACAGAAGAAACACTGAAGCTTTCTTT. Translated: CASSLAKWDRRNTEAFF.

J is TRBJ2-7 and V is TRBV7-9; a possible D gene is TRBD1 (6 bases). V was clipped by 0 bases and J by 6 bases, with 21 bases between them. The CDR3 consists of 17 residues. From germline, CDR1 is SEHNR and CDR2 FQNEAQ (reference sequence). CDR3 bases: TGTGCCAGCAGCTTAGCCCCGGGACACCATACCCCTTCCGAGCAGTACTTC. The encoded protein is CASSLAPGHHTPSEQYF.

The rearrangement links TRBV9 to TRBJ2-7, with D perhaps matching TRBD2 (6 bases). Trimming shortened V by 0 bases and J by 5 bases, and 12 bases separated the two germline ends. Germline assignment: CDR1 SGDLS and CDR2 YYNGEE. The CDR3 runs 14 residues. The CDR3 coding sequence is TGTGCCAGCAGCGTAGGTCGGGAGTGGGACGAGCAGTACTTC. This sequence encodes CASSVGREWDEQYF.

The chain uses TRBV7-2 and TRBJ2-3; D is perhaps TRBD2 (5 bases). This CDR3 is built from 13 residues. Per the germline V gene, CDR1 is SGHTA and CDR2 is FQGNSA. Trimming took off 8 bases at V and 6 bases at J, with 15 bases between the two ends. The CDR3 region is CASVRRSPDTQYF. The CDR3 bases are TGTGCCAGCGTGAGGAGGTCTCCGGATACGCAGTATTTT. Full variable domain (outside the CDR3, taken from reference TRBV7-2 and TRBJ2-3): GAGVSQSPSNKVTEKGKDVELRCDPISGHTALYWYRQSLGQGLEFLIYFQGNSAPDKSGLPSDRFSAERTGGSVSTLTIQRTQQEDSAVYLCASVRRSPDTQYFGPGTRLTVL.

J is TRBJ1-2 and V is TRBV27; tentative D call: TRBD1 (5 bases). The CDR3 consists of 13 residues. Trimming shortened V by 2 bases and J by 8 bases, and 12 bases separated the two germline ends. Per the germline V gene, CDR1 is MNHEY and CDR2 is SMNVEV (reference sequence). This chain's CDR3 is CASSLGTEFGYTF. CDR3 sequence (DNA): TGTGCCAGCAGTTTAGGGACTGAGTTCGGCTACACCTTC.

The chain uses TRBV5-1 and TRBJ2-5, with D possibly TRBD2 on 5 matching bases. The V gene lost 0 bases and the J gene lost 2 bases, with 11 bases spanning the gap. Looked up from germline, CDR1 is SGHRS and CDR2 is YFSETQ. CDR3 size: 15 residues. The CDR3: CASSLVSSPQETQYF. CDR3 sequence (DNA): TGCGCCAGCAGCTTGGTGTCTAGCCCACAAGAGACCCAGTACTTC.

CDR3 nucleotides: TGTGCCAGCAGCGCGAGAGCGGGGGGCACCGGGGAGCTGTTTTTT. The encoded protein is CASSARAGGTGELFF. This sequence joins TRBV9 and TRBJ2-2; 9 bases are a match to TRBD2. Germline V CDR1 and CDR2: SGDLS, YYNGEE. The junction had 4 bases not matched to a gene; V was cut back by 3 bases and J by 4 bases. This CDR3 contains 15 residues. Based on the CDR3 plus reference TRBV9 and TRBJ2-2, the full variable domain is DSGVTQTPKHLITATGQRVTLRCSPRSGDLSVYWYQQSLDQGLQFLIQYYNGEERAKGNILERFSAQQFPDLHSELNLSSLELGDSALYFCASSARAGGTGELFFGEGSRLTVL.

The chain carries TRBV19 and TRBJ2-2; 7 bases fit TRBD2. V trimming: 7 bases; J trimming: 2 bases; junction bases outside the gene matches: 16. The CDR3 is made up of 18 amino acids. The V gene's germline CDR1 is LNHDA and CDR2 SQIVND (reference sequence). In DNA form, the CDR3 reads TGTGCCAGTACCGCCCCACTGGGCGGGAGTGCTAACACCGGGGAGCTGTTTTTT. Residues: CASTAPLGGSANTGELFF.

This clone has only one observation. The chain is built from TRBV12-5 and TRBJ1-2; D possibly corresponds to TRBD1 (5 bases). V gave up 3 bases and J gave up 7 bases, with 12 bases separating them. The CDR3 spans 13 residues. CDR1 and CDR2 from the germline V gene are LGHNT and FRNRAP. The CDR3 region has the DNA TGTGCTAGTGGTTTTGGCAGGGTGGGTGGCTACACCTTC. It yields the protein CASGFGRVGGYTF.

The chain employs TRBV19 and TRBJ2-1, with D possibly TRBD1 on 5 matching bases. The germline V gene has CDR1 LNHDA and CDR2 SQIVND (reference sequence). This CDR3 spans 15 amino acids. Trimming cost V 6 bases and J 6 bases, with 18 bases left between them. The CDR3 here is CASSRQSLNRNEQFF. The CDR3 DNA follows: TGTGCCAGTAGCCGACAGTCCCTCAATCGCAATGAGCAGTTCTTC.

The chain combines TRBV9 with TRBJ1-1; D possibly corresponds to TRBD1 (6 bases). The CDR3 is made up of 16 amino acids. Germline loops: CDR1 SGDLS, CDR2 YYNGEE. V dropped 4 bases and J dropped 4 bases, with 20 bases sitting between them. CDR3: CASSSPLGGGRTEAFF. The CDR3 region has the DNA TGTGCCAGCAGCTCCCCACTGGGAGGGGGGCGCACTGAAGCTTTCTTT.

The chain carries TRBV11-2 and TRBJ2-1, with D perhaps matching TRBD2 (6 bases). This CDR3 spans 18 amino acids. The V and J ends lost 7 bases and 0 bases respectively, with 22 bases between them. Per the germline V gene, CDR1 is SGHAT and CDR2 is FQNNGV. Written as DNA, the CDR3 is TGTGCCAGCACCCAATCAGCCCTAGCGCAGAGCTCCTACAATGAGCAGTTCTTC. Protein: CASTQSALAQSSYNEQFF.

V usage is TRBV29-1 and J usage is TRBJ2-3, with a weak D call TRBD2 (6 bases). The CDR3 totals 11 residues. Trimming cost V 7 bases and J 6 bases, with 11 bases left between them. Germline CDR1 reads SQVTM; CDR2 reads ANQGSEA. In DNA, the CDR3 is TGCAGCGCGGGAGAGGGCGATACGCAGTATTTT. Its protein is CSAGEGDTQYF.

The genes are TRBV4-3 and TRBJ1-2, with 7 nucleotides matching TRBD1. The CDR3 totals 16 residues. Germline V gene sequence: CDR1 LGHNA, CDR2 YSLEER. V lost 3 bases and J lost 7; bases outside the gene matches: 14. Here the CDR3 reads CASSQGVDRELSGYTF. The CDR3 DNA is TGCGCCAGCAGCCAGGGAGTAGACAGGGAACTGAGTGGCTACACCTTC.

The chain employs TRBV5-1 and TRBJ2-5; 13 nucleotides agree with TRBD2. V lost 3 bases and J lost 7; bases outside the gene matches: 6. Germline V lookup: CDR1 SGHRS, CDR2 YFSETQ. The CDR3 totals 15 residues. The CDR3 here is CASSSGTSGTGTQYF. The CDR3 DNA sequence: TGCGCCAGCAGCTCCGGGACTAGCGGGACGGGGACCCAGTACTTC. Using reference TRBV5-1 and TRBJ2-5 for the parts outside the CDR3, the full variable domain is KAGVTQTPRYLIKTRGQQVTLSCSPISGHRSVSWYQQTPGQGLQFLFEYFSETQRNKGNFPGRFSGRQFSNSRSEMNVSTLELGDSALYLCASSSGTSGTGTQYFGPGTRLLVL.

The genes are TRBV7-2 and TRBJ1-5; 7 bases fit TRBD1. V shed 4 bases, J shed 3 bases, and the junction held 3 bases outside the gene matches. The germline CDR1 and CDR2 sequences are SGHTA and FQGNSA. CDR3 length: 14 amino acids. CDR3 protein: CASSSGQINQPQHF. The CDR3 nucleotides are TGTGCCAGCAGCTCGGGACAGATCAATCAGCCCCAGCATTTT.

This clone was recorded once. The genes are TRBV19 and TRBJ1-4, with D hard to call. This CDR3 region has 14 residues. Germline CDR1 LNHDA, CDR2 SQIVND (reference sequence). V dropped 7 bases and J dropped 11 bases, with 20 bases sitting between them. The CDR3 region is CASTRTDYVGKLFF. The CDR3 DNA sequence: TGTGCCAGTACCAGGACGGACTATGTAGGGAAACTGTTTTTT.